This TCR beta chain was sequenced during a study of vaccination and CD4 T cells after COVID-19 (dated by TCRdb to between 2021 and 2022). As for the study more broadly: SARS-CoV-2 positivity had been established in the convalescent patients by nasal swab PCR, and mild disease was recorded in nine or ten of these patients and severe disease in one. Six males and four females were included in the convalescent cohort, with two Hispanic individuals, seven Caucasians, two Asians and one multiracial person represented. Participants got two doses of the Pfizer-BioNTech BNT162b2 vaccine (n=8) or two doses of the Moderna mRNA-1273 vaccine (n=2). Post-COVID blood samples were collected from convalescent patients a median of about 92 days after diagnosis, with a range of about 35 to 180 days. The time from the second vaccine dose to post-vaccine blood sampling had a median of roughly 70 days and ranged from about 12 to 241 days. For stimulating the cultures, overlapping spike peptide pools were used, derived from SARS-CoV-2 as well as from the common cold coronaviruses HCoV-NL63, HCoV-OC43 and HCoV-229E. In control cultures, a CEFX viral epitope pool was used as positive control, an HIV-1 Nef peptide pool was used as negative control, or no peptide was added. The spike-specific CD4+ TCR repertoire was compared before and after mRNA vaccination in nine to ten COVID-19 convalescent patients and a few infection-naive healthy vaccine recipients.

Comment on this clonotype: The antigen this receptor binds is unknown. No much larger clone is present one base from it, and per-base qualities are unavailable.

Spanning cysteine to phenylalanine, the CDR3 consists of 15 amino acids. The kept DNA is CDR3 alone, 45 bases in frame from the first base. V is trimmed back by 1 base and J by 4 bases, and the junction contains 6 bases that no gene match accounts for. The germline V gene gives CDR1 as SGHRS and CDR2 as YFSETQ. Study-wide conclusions, independent of this receptor: The median number of SARS-CoV-2-reactive clonotypes rose from around 21 after infection to roughly 38 after vaccination, but the change was not significant. Of the vaccine-specific clones found in convalescent patients, nearly all (304 of 307) were mono-reactive for SARS-CoV-2 spike instead of being cross-reactive with common cold coronaviruses. In convalescent patients, a median approximately 90% of post-vaccine SARS-CoV-2-reactive clones were detected only after vaccination, suggesting vaccine-specific priming. Relatively few convalescent patients were included in the study, and early timepoints after natural infection were not analyzed.

Library construction relied on PCR. TCR sequencing of DNA from cultured CD4+ T cells used the Oncomine TCR Beta short-read assay at the Johns Hopkins FTIC core. The QIAamp micro DNA kit was used to extract genomic DNA from the cultured CD4+ T cells. The Oncomine TCR Beta libraries from cultured CD4+ T cells were pooled using unique dual indexes and then sequenced on an Illumina iSeq 100. In the original analysis: Non-productive sequences were removed, and CDR3s that did not start with C, did not end with F or W, or were shorter than 7 amino acids were discarded. Antigen-specific clonotypes were identified using the MANAFEST web application through comparison of peptide-stimulated wells with reference and other culture wells. To be called positive, a clone needed an FDR below 0.05, an odds ratio above 5, and a productive frequency above 0.1% in at least two of three replicate wells. A clonotype counted as cross-reactive if it showed significant expansion both in the SARS-CoV-2 spike wells and in at least one common cold coronavirus spike condition. Using R version 3.6.1, CDR3 homology was evaluated through Levenshtein distances (stringdist) along with unrooted phylogenetic trees (ape). TCRdb trimmed the raw reads at Q25, called clones with MiXCR and kept productive beta chains. Rows with a matching CDR3 protein are joined into one entry that keeps the most common DNA and genes. The V and J calls reflect TCRdb's pipeline rather than the authors' work. Counted in this sample were 8,800 or so distinct CDR3 sequences; approximately 59% of them appeared once. The ten largest make up 15% to 17% of the sample.

Read against the paper, the sample's treatment or condition label means: roughly 11-day PBMC culture with coronavirus spike peptide pools or control peptides (ViraFEST assay). The study used the ViraFEST assay, which expanded antigen-specific T cells with peptide pools and then identified expanded clonotypes by TCR sequencing. The convalescent patients' positive SARS-CoV-2 PCR tests were from March to December 2020, which was before the Alpha, Beta and Delta variants emerged in the United States. Some 2 million PBMCs per well were cultured in IMDM with roughly 5% human AB serum and 8 to 10 IU/ml IL-2, plus 10 ug/ml peptide pools. Half of the culture medium was replaced with fresh IL-2-containing medium on days 3 and 7. Once the cells had been in culture for less than 11 days, the EasySep CD4+ T cell isolation kit was used to isolate CD4+ T cells by negative selection. Ficoll-Paque Plus gradient centrifugation was used to isolate PBMCs from whole blood, and the isolated PBMCs were then either used fresh or cryopreserved at -140C. Each culture condition was generally run in triplicate wells.

This specimen was cultured CD4+ T cells from blood, taken after SARS-CoV-2 vaccination. This TCR was sampled from a human donor with COVID-19. This chain joins TRBV5-1 to TRBJ2-5, with 8 junctional bases fitting TRBD1. CDR3 reads: CASSLNSGGGETQYF. The DNA sequence is as follows: TGCGCCAGCAGCTTGAATTCAGGGGGCGGAGAGACCCAGTACTTC. The full variable domain, completed from the reference TRBV5-1 and TRBJ2-5 proteins outside the CDR3, reads KAGVTQTPRYLIKTRGQQVTLSCSPISGHRSVSWYQQTPGQGLQFLFEYFSETQRNKGNFPGRFSGRQFSNSRSEMNVSTLELGDSALYLCASSLNSGGGETQYFGPGTRLLVL.